Following are 10 T cell receptor beta chains from one sample sequenced in a study of blood T cell repertoires in COVID-19. Profiling relied on immunoSEQ multiplex PCR, and the TCRdb table lists in-frame clones only, not all of them. Counted here are fewer than 250,000 clones, 80% to 95% occurring once; the ten biggest clones make up 0.65% to 0.85%. Sequencing was carried out using peripheral blood. These receptors all come from a man aged 55 to 70 with COVID-19, enrolled during active disease.

The genes are TRBV7-2 and TRBJ2-2; 9 bases map to TRBD2. In germline, CDR1 is SGHTA, CDR2 FQGNSA. The CDR3 is made up of 15 amino acids. Losses at the gene ends were 1 base for V and 3 bases for J; bases not matched to a gene: 0. CDR3 sequence: CASSLVAGDTGELFF. The CDR3 region has the DNA TGTGCCAGCAGCTTAGTAGCGGGGGACACCGGGGAGCTGTTTTTT.

The chain joins TRBV4-3 to TRBJ2-7; TRBD1 matches 10 bases. This CDR3 is built from 14 residues. Looked up from germline, CDR1 is LGHNA and CDR2 is YSLEER. J was trimmed by 6 bases and V by 4 bases; bases with no gene match: 6. The CDR3 sequence is CASSPRQGAVEQYF. The CDR3 nucleotides read TGCGCCAGCAGCCCCCGACAGGGGGCAGTCGAGCAGTACTTC.

This clone has just one count. Compared with germline, one end of the junction differs, possibly owing to a read error. The J gene is TRBJ1-1, the V gene TRBV10-1, with D unresolved. The CDR3 runs to 16 residues. From germline, CDR1 is WNHNN and CDR2 SYGVQD (reference sequence). Here the CDR3 DNA reads TGCGCCAGCAGTGAGGGGAGAGGGCGAGCGAACAGTGAAGCTTTCTTT. Encoded protein: CASSEGRGRANSEAFF.

Here the CDR3 DNA reads TGTGCCAGCAGCTCCCGACAGGGAGGAGGCTCACCCCTCCACTTT. Its translation: CASSSRQGGGSPLHF. The genes are TRBV7-9 and TRBJ1-6; 7 nucleotides agree with TRBD1. Germline values: CDR1 SEHNR, CDR2 FQNEAQ (reference sequence). The CDR3 has 15 residues. V shed 4 bases and J 10 bases; nucleotides not matched to a gene: 10.

V usage is TRBV5-4 and J usage is TRBJ2-1; 9 bases are shared with TRBD2. Germline lookup yields CDR1 SGHNT and CDR2 YYREEE (reference sequence). This CDR3 is built from 16 residues. The V and J ends lost 4 bases and 1 base, in that order; junction bases with no gene match: 6. The CDR3 DNA is TGTGCCAGCAGCGTTAAGCGGGGGGAATCCTACAATGAGCAGTTCTTC. Protein product: CASSVKRGESYNEQFF.

This clone was detected only once. The V gene is TRBV9, the J gene TRBJ1-1; 8 bases map to TRBD1. The CDR3 has 17 amino acids. Trimming at V came to 0 bases and at J to 0 bases, leaving 7 bases not matched to a gene. Looked up from germline, CDR1 is SGDLS and CDR2 is YYNGEE. CDR3 nucleotide sequence: TGTGCCAGCAGCGTAGGTCAGGGGGCCCTTATGAACACTGAAGCTTTCTTT. Encoded protein: CASSVGQGALMNTEAFF.

The CDR3 here is CASSPSGTMMNTEAFF. In DNA, the CDR3 is TGTGCCAGCAGCCCGAGTGGGACAATGATGAACACTGAAGCTTTCTTT. J is TRBJ1-1 and V is TRBV9; tentatively, D is TRBD1 (6 bases). This CDR3 is built from 16 residues. The V gene's germline CDR1 is SGDLS and CDR2 YYNGEE. Between the trimmed V and J ends, which lost 4 bases and 0 bases, there was a span of 16 bases.

The chain recombines TRBV19 with TRBJ1-1; 7 bases agree with TRBD1. J gave up 6 bases and V 4 bases, and 5 bases lay outside the gene matches. This CDR3 spans 13 amino acids. Germline-derived CDR1 and CDR2 are LNHDA and SQIVND (reference sequence). CDR3 loop: CASSTGGESEAFF. The CDR3 DNA sequence: TGTGCCAGTAGTACAGGGGGTGAATCTGAAGCTTTCTTT.

The chain combines TRBV5-1 with TRBJ1-4; 10 nucleotides align to TRBD1. The CDR3 loop spans 14 amino acids. CDR1 SGHRS and CDR2 YFSETQ come from the germline V gene. J lost 7 bases, V lost 4 bases, and 4 bases had no gene match. CDR3 loop: CASSKGQGGEKLFF. In nucleotides, the CDR3 is TGCGCCAGCAGCAAAGGACAGGGGGGTGAAAAACTGTTTTTT.

The DNA for the CDR3 is TGTGCCAGCAGCTTAGAGGGACAGGGAAATTCACCCCTCCACTTT. Amino acids: CASSLEGQGNSPLHF. This rearrangement joins TRBV7-9 to TRBJ1-6; 9 bases are a match to TRBD1. CDR1 and CDR2 (germline): SEHNR, FQNEAQ (reference sequence). The CDR3 totals 15 residues. J lost 7 bases, V lost 1 base, and 2 bases had no gene match.